One and the same sample provided the 10 T cell receptor beta chains below, sequenced in a study of Ad26.COV2.S vaccination and SARS-CoV-2 variants. Repertoires were generated with immunoSEQ multiplex PCR, while TCRdb's copy carries only in-frame clones and drops some. The data hold 300,000 to 350,000 clones, with 85% to 90% observed a single time. As for treatment: roughly 20 received Ad26.COV2.S at low or high dose, single or two shots; several received placebo; per-sample allocation not given. Following the first vaccine or placebo injection, samples were taken on day 63. Sequencing was performed on peripheral blood, taken in a trial of Ad26.COV2.S vaccine versus placebo. The source of these receptors is a person between 18 and 60 years old who received the Ad26.COV2.S COVID-19 vaccine or a placebo.

The CDR3 nucleotides read TGTGCCAGCAGCGCCTCCCCGGGGGCAGATACGCAGTATTTT. Amino acid sequence: CASSASPGADTQYF. The chain is built from TRBV9 and TRBJ2-3; TRBD2 might be the D (6 bases). CDR1 and CDR2 from the germline V gene are SGDLS and YYNGEE. The CDR3 runs 14 residues. Trimming pared 3 bases from V and 4 bases from J, leaving 12 bases between.

The rearrangement uses TRBV13 and TRBJ1-1, with no clear D. Germline V gene sequence: CDR1 PRHDT, CDR2 FYEKMQ (reference sequence). Between the trimmed V and J ends, which lost 5 bases and 1 base, there was a span of 8 bases. The CDR3 spans 13 residues. The chain's CDR3 is CASSPAENTEAFF. The CDR3, as DNA: TGTGCCAGCAGCCCCGCAGAGAACACTGAAGCTTTCTTT.

The CDR3 sequence: CASSSVGTGGWNEQFF. CDR3 coding DNA: TGTGCCAGCAGCTCTGTGGGGACAGGGGGCTGGAATGAGCAGTTCTTC. The chain links TRBV14 to TRBJ2-1, with 12 bases lining up with TRBD1. This CDR3 has 16 residues. With 5 bases clipped from V and 7 bases from J, the junction kept 9 bases outside the gene matches. CDR1 is SGHDN and CDR2 is FVKESK in the germline V gene.

The rearrangement uses TRBV28 and TRBJ2-2; 9 bases are a match to TRBD1. The V segment lost 6 bases and the J segment 3 bases; nucleotides outside the gene matches: 5. Germline loops: CDR1 MDHEN, CDR2 SYDVKM. The CDR3 contains 15 residues. The CDR3 reads CASRPQGADTGELFF. CDR3 nucleotide sequence: TGTGCCAGCAGACCACAGGGGGCGGACACCGGGGAGCTGTTTTTT.

This clone was detected only once. This rearrangement joins TRBV30 to TRBJ1-1; no firm D call. Trimming took off 4 bases at V and 11 bases at J, with 17 bases between the two ends. The CDR3 is made up of 12 amino acids. The germline gives CDR1 GTSNPN, CDR2 SVGIG (reference sequence). In nucleotides, the CDR3 is TGTGCCTGGACCGGGGAGTCCTGGGAGGCTTTCTTT. Translation gives CAWTGESWEAFF.

As concerns this clone: Other nucleotide sequences in the sample specify the same CDR3. The chain employs TRBV5-1 and TRBJ1-1, with D maybe TRBD1 (6 bases). The CDR3 consists of 13 residues. Germline CDR1 reads SGHRS; CDR2 reads YFSETQ. Trimming removed 2 bases from V and 4 bases from J, with 9 bases in between. Written as DNA, the CDR3 is TGCGCCAGCAGCTTTGGACAGATCACTGAAGCTTTCTTT. Protein product: CASSFGQITEAFF.

This chain joins TRBV19 and TRBJ1-1, with a possible D match to TRBD1 (5 bases). CDR1 and CDR2 (germline): LNHDA, SQIVND (reference sequence). Trimming cost V 4 bases and J 4 bases, with 16 bases left between them. The CDR3 loop spans 15 amino acids. This chain's CDR3 is CASSTTGLAGTEAFF. In nucleotides, the CDR3 is TGTGCCAGTAGTACCACGGGGCTAGCGGGCACTGAAGCTTTCTTT.

The table lists this clone with a few counts. V gene TRBV18 combines with J gene TRBJ1-5; 7 positions agree with TRBD1. With 3 bases clipped from V and 2 bases from J, the junction kept 4 bases outside the gene matches. The germline gives CDR1 KGHSH, CDR2 LQKENI. The CDR3 has 15 residues. CDR3 sequence: CASSPTGMGNQPQHF. DNA for the CDR3: TGTGCCAGCTCACCGACAGGGATGGGCAATCAGCCCCAGCATTTT.

The chain has TRBV19 and TRBJ2-7; 9 bases align to TRBD1. CDR1 is LNHDA, CDR2 SQIVND, per germline (reference sequence). V gave up 7 bases and J gave up 1 base; unmatched junction bases: 2. The CDR3 covers 13 residues. Here the CDR3 reads CASKGTGSYEQYF. The CDR3, as DNA: TGTGCCAGTAAGGGGACAGGGTCCTACGAGCAGTACTTC.

Of note for this clone: One junction end disagrees with the germline gene, perhaps due to a read error. V gene TRBV12-3 or TRBV12-4 combines with J gene TRBJ1-2, with TRBD1 as a possible D gene (5 bases). This CDR3 contains 11 residues. CDR3 sequence (DNA): TGTGCCAGCAGTCCAGGGTTTCTCGCAAACTTC. Protein: CASSPGFLANF.